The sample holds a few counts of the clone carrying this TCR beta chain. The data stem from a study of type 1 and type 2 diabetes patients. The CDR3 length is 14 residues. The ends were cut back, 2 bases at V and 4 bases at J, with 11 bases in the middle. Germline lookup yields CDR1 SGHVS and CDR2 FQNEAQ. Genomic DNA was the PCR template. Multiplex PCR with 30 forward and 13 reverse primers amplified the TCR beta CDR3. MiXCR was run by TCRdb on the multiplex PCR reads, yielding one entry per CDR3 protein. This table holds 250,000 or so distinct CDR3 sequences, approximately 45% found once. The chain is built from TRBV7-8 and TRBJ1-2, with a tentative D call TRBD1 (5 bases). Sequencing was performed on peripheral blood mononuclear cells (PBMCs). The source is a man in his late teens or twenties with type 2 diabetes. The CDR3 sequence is CASSLYRSGYGYTF. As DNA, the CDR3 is TGTGCCAGCAGCTTATACAGGTCGGGCTATGGCTACACCTTC.